Presented here are 21 T cell receptor beta chains from one specimen sequenced in a study of T cell changes during pregnancy in multiple sclerosis. TCRdb keeps only in-frame clones here, not all; method: immunoSEQ multiplex PCR. The sample includes 40,000 to 65,000 clones, roughly 92% of them seen just once. The sample was CD4+ T cells from peripheral blood mononuclear cells, taken in the third trimester of pregnancy. These receptors were obtained from a female donor with multiple sclerosis, enrolled in a pregnancy study.

The CDR3: CASSYSRLTAYEQYF. DNA for the CDR3: TGTGCCAGCAGTTACTCAAGGCTGACAGCCTACGAGCAGTACTTC. The chain links TRBV6-5 to TRBJ2-7, with D possibly TRBD1 on 5 matching bases. Germline V gene sequence: CDR1 MNHEY, CDR2 SVGAGI. The CDR3 has 15 residues. Trimming shortened V by 0 bases and J by 2 bases, and 11 bases separated the two germline ends.

The CDR3 loop reads CASTSQHRVSNINEQFF. In DNA, the CDR3 is TGTGCCAGCACTTCACAACACCGGGTCTCCAACATCAATGAGCAGTTCTTC. The chain recombines TRBV11-2 with TRBJ2-1; D is undetermined. The CDR3 runs 17 residues. Trimming left V 7 bases short and J 6 bases short, with 25 bases between. Germline CDR1 SGHAT, CDR2 FQNNGV.

The V call is TRBV28, the J call TRBJ2-7, with a weak D call TRBD2 (6 bases). This CDR3 region has 15 residues. Germline loops: CDR1 MDHEN, CDR2 SYDVKM. V lost 5 bases and J 5 bases, leaving 19 bases between the germline ends. The CDR3 DNA is TGTGCCAGCAGTGTTAGCGGTCGTTCGTTCCACGAGCAGTACTTC. Encoded protein: CASSVSGRSFHEQYF.

The chain uses TRBV9 and TRBJ2-3; the match to TRBD2 covers 8 bases. This CDR3 comprises 18 residues. V lost 3 bases to trimming and J lost 0 bases; unmatched junction nucleotides: 12. The germline gives CDR1 SGDLS, CDR2 YYNGEE. The CDR3 DNA reads as TGTGCCAGCAGCGCTAGTTCGACTAGCGTTGCTAGCACAGATACGCAGTATTTT. Protein sequence: CASSASSTSVASTDTQYF.

The chain is built from TRBV18 and TRBJ2-5, with 8 bases aligning to TRBD2. Looked up from germline, CDR1 is KGHSH and CDR2 is LQKENI. The V segment lost 4 bases and the J segment 5 bases; nucleotides outside the gene matches: 9. The length of the CDR3 is 15 residues. CDR3 in amino acids: CASSLLSGTQETQYF. The CDR3 DNA follows: TGTGCCAGCTCACTTCTTAGCGGGACTCAGGAGACCCAGTACTTC.

The chain links TRBV10-3 to TRBJ2-7; 10 bases are shared with TRBD2. The V gene end was trimmed by 0 bases and the J gene end by 6 bases; junction bases not matched to a gene: 11. The CDR3 runs to 17 residues. Germline V gene lookup returns CDR1 ENHRY and CDR2 SYGVKD. The CDR3 coding sequence is TGTGCCATCAGTGAGTCGGCGTCTAGCGGGAGAGAAGGCGAGCAGTACTTC. Translating it yields CAISESASSGREGEQYF.

CDR3 region: CASSGTGTLRGEKLFF. Written as DNA, the CDR3 is TGCGCCAGCAGCGGGACAGGAACCCTGCGTGGTGAAAAACTGTTTTTT. This rearrangement joins TRBV10-2 to TRBJ1-4; 8 positions match TRBD1. The germline V gene has CDR1 WSHSY and CDR2 SAAADI. The CDR3 extends over 16 amino acids. Germline trimming cut 6 bases from V and 7 bases from J; bases unmatched to any gene: 13.

The chain has TRBV5-8 and TRBJ1-6; 8 bases fit TRBD1. This CDR3 contains 16 residues. After removal of 6 bases from V and 8 bases from J, the junction contained 13 bases not matched to a gene. CDR1 is SGHTS and CDR2 is YDEGEE in the germline V gene. In DNA, the CDR3 is TGTGCCAGCACCAATTGGGCCACAGGGGGGTATTCACCCCTCCACTTT. Its translation: CASTNWATGGYSPLHF.

This chain joins TRBV5-8 and TRBJ1-1, with D possibly matching TRBD1 (6 bases). CDR1 SGHTS and CDR2 YDEGEE come from the germline V gene. The CDR3 loop spans 16 amino acids. The V gene lost 3 bases and the J gene lost 0 bases, with 15 bases spanning the gap. CDR3 region: CASSWKGGIMNTEAFF. As DNA, the CDR3 is TGTGCCAGCAGCTGGAAGGGGGGGATTATGAACACTGAAGCTTTCTTT.

The genes are TRBV2 and TRBJ1-5; D not certain. The germline gives CDR1 SNHLY, CDR2 FYNNEI. This CDR3 has 15 residues. Trimming stripped 7 bases from V and 4 bases from J, with 17 bases between. The CDR3 DNA is TGTGCCAGCACTCCCTTAGTACAGCTGAATCAGCCCCAGCATTTT. Translation: CASTPLVQLNQPQHF.

V gene TRBV27 combines with J gene TRBJ1-1; 7 positions agree with TRBD1. CDR3 length: 17 residues. Looked up from germline, CDR1 is MNHEY and CDR2 is SMNVEV (reference sequence). V gave up 4 bases and J gave up 1 base; unmatched junction bases: 12. The CDR3, as DNA: TGTGCCAGCAGTTCCCCCCGACGGGACAGAGAGAACACTGAAGCTTTCTTT. This sequence encodes CASSSPRRDRENTEAFF.

The chain is built from TRBV6-1 and TRBJ1-5, with D maybe TRBD1 (6 bases). The germline CDR1 and CDR2 sequences are MNHNS and SASEGT. There are 13 residues in the CDR3. V lost 6 bases and J 4 bases, leaving 10 bases between the germline ends. The DNA for the CDR3 is TGTGCCAGCAGAACAGGGCCAAATCAGCCCCAGCATTTT. This codes for CASRTGPNQPQHF.

The chain joins TRBV19 to TRBJ2-5; D possibly corresponds to TRBD2 (5 bases). V was pared by 6 bases and J by 1 base, with 9 bases between. The CDR3 loop spans 13 amino acids. Germline V CDR1 and CDR2: LNHDA, SQIVND (reference sequence). The CDR3 sequence is CASRNSAQETQYF. The CDR3 DNA reads as TGTGCCAGTAGAAATAGCGCCCAAGAGACCCAGTACTTC.

The CDR3 DNA reads TGCAGCGTCCCCCTTAGCGGGAACAAAAACATTCAGTACTTC. Translation: CSVPLSGNKNIQYF. V usage is TRBV29-1 and J usage is TRBJ2-4; 8 nucleotides line up with TRBD2. Germline V gene sequence: CDR1 SQVTM, CDR2 ANQGSEA. Trimming removed 6 bases from V and 3 bases from J; junction bases left unmatched: 7. The CDR3 sequence is 14 residues long. Supplemented by reference TRBV29-1 and TRBJ2-4, the full variable domain reads SAVISQKPSRDICQRGTSLTIQCQVDSQVTMMFWYRQQPGQSLTLIATANQGSEATYESGFVIDKFPISRPNLTFSTLTVSNMSPEDSSIYLCSVPLSGNKNIQYFGAGTRLSVL.

CDR3 in DNA: TGTGCCAGTAGTATCGGGGGCTCCTACAATGAGCAGTTCTTC. This codes for CASSIGGSYNEQFF. This chain joins TRBV19 and TRBJ2-1, with D perhaps TRBD2 (6 bases). The CDR3 is 14 residues long. Between the trimmed V and J ends, which lost 3 bases and 0 bases, there was a span of 6 bases. CDR1 is LNHDA, CDR2 SQIVND, per germline (reference sequence).

This clone is a singleton in its sample. V gene TRBV5-5 combines with J gene TRBJ2-7; D remains unclear. The CDR3 is 16 residues long. The V end was cut by 4 bases, the J end by 4 bases, with 21 bases between. CDR1 SGHKS and CDR2 YYEKEE come from the germline V gene (reference sequence). The DNA of the CDR3 is TGTGCCAGCAGCCCCCCAAGGAGCTCCGACTCTTACGAGCAGTACTTC. This sequence encodes CASSPPRSSDSYEQYF.

The chain carries TRBV19 and TRBJ2-1; possibly TRBD2 for D (5 bases). Germline CDR1 is LNHDA and CDR2 is SQIVND (reference sequence). Trimming stripped 1 base from V and 6 bases from J, with 13 bases between. This CDR3 contains 15 residues. The CDR3 DNA is TGTGCCAGTAGTATAGTCCCTTTGGGGAGCAATGAGCAGTTCTTC. This encodes CASSIVPLGSNEQFF.

This chain connects TRBV18 to TRBJ2-3; 10 bases match TRBD2. CDR3 length: 18 amino acids. V was clipped by 6 bases and J by 2 bases; unmatched bases: 14. Germline lookup yields CDR1 KGHSH and CDR2 LQKENI. The CDR3 DNA reads as TGTGCCAGCTCCCCTCTTCCCAAGGGGACTAGCGCCACAGATACGCAGTATTTT. Translating it yields CASSPLPKGTSATDTQYF.

This rearrangement joins TRBV9 to TRBJ1-1; 7 nucleotides align to TRBD1. Germline V lookup: CDR1 SGDLS, CDR2 YYNGEE. The CDR3 spans 14 residues. V shed 2 bases, J shed 5 bases, and the junction held 6 bases outside the gene matches. The CDR3 reads CASSVTGRETEAFF. The CDR3 region has the DNA TGTGCCAGCAGCGTGACAGGGCGGGAAACTGAAGCTTTCTTT.

V usage is TRBV29-1 and J usage is TRBJ2-2, with TRBD2 as a possible D gene (6 bases). V lost 5 bases to trimming and J lost 5 bases, with 12 bases between them. CDR3 length: 13 residues. Per germline, CDR1 SQVTM and CDR2 ANQGSEA. CDR3: CSVLGGGTGELFF. In nucleotides, the CDR3 is TGCAGCGTTCTGGGAGGAGGTACCGGGGAGCTGTTTTTT.

The gene calls are TRBV2 and TRBJ2-5; 9 bases are a match to TRBD2. Unmatched junction bases numbered 12, after V lost 5 bases and J lost 2 bases. The germline CDR1 and CDR2 sequences are SNHLY and FYNNEI. CDR3 length: 17 residues. CDR3 nucleotide sequence: TGTGCCAGCAGTCCCCTTGAACAGCGGGGGGCACAAGAGACCCAGTACTTC. Its protein product is CASSPLEQRGAQETQYF.